The entry that follows covers one T cell receptor (beta chain) sequence. Its antigen is unidentified. This entry belongs to a study of OX40 agonist ivuxolimab in advanced cancers. Study-wide context: Patients in the trial were receiving intravenous ivuxolimab every 2 weeks, at doses of 0.01 to 10 mg/kg. Allowance was made for prior anti-PD-1, anti-PD-L1 or anti-CTLA-4 therapy, and around 44% had some. Overall study findings and caveats: Several nonresponders also turned out to have low normalized T-cell clonal expansion.

The CDR3 has 15 residues. Germline V gene sequence: CDR1 SGHTA, CDR2 FQGNSA. The germline V and J ends were trimmed by 2 bases and 0 bases, with 8 bases remaining between them. Measured with immunoSEQ multiplex PCR; TCRdb has only the in-frame clones, and not every one. The sample records fewer than 80,000 clones, about 91% being singletons. This chain joins TRBV7-2 and TRBJ1-5, with D unresolved. The TCR comes from an adult with an advanced solid tumor such as melanoma, head and neck, liver or kidney cancer. The sequences come from CD4+ or CD8+ T cells sorted from blood, collected in a trial of the OX40 agonist ivuxolimab. This CDR3 is CASSLLAYSNQPQHF. The CDR3 DNA follows: TGTGCCAGCAGCTTACTAGCTTATAGCAATCAGCCCCAGCATTTT.